The 23 T cell receptor beta chains below come from one sample, sequenced in a study of CD8 T cells in ankylosing spondylitis. Study-wide results and caveats: It appeared that ankylosing spondylitis blood was characterized by a TCR beta motif of about eight highly homologous variants.

TCRdb passed the 5' RACE reads through MiXCR, listing each CDR3 protein once. The sample records 750,000 to 850,000 distinct CDR3 sequences, about 10% being singletons. Antigens for these TCRs are unknown. The specimen sequenced was blood, either unsorted or a sorted T cell fraction (not recorded which). Source of these receptors: a male donor with ankylosing spondylitis.

There are a few counts of this clonotype. The chain has TRBV6-2 or TRBV6-3 and TRBJ2-7, with unresolved D. This CDR3 comprises 13 residues. Germline-derived CDR1 and CDR2 are MNHEY and SVGEGT. V gave up 7 bases and J gave up 2 bases, with 12 bases separating them. The CDR3, as DNA: TGTGCCAGCATGGAATCCCCCACCTACGAGCAGTACTTC. Its protein is CASMESPTYEQYF.

This clonotype came up many times. J is TRBJ1-3 and V is TRBV10-3; D is uncertain. The CDR3 has 14 amino acids. The V gene lost 0 bases and the J gene lost 5 bases, with 8 bases spanning the gap. From germline, CDR1 is ENHRY and CDR2 SYGVKD. CDR3 coding DNA: TGTGCCATCAGTGAGTCGATTAGAAGAAACACCATATATTTT. It yields the protein CAISESIRRNTIYF.

This sequence joins TRBV18 and TRBJ1-5, with D possibly being TRBD1 (6 bases). Trimming removed 5 bases from V and 2 bases from J, with 10 bases in between. Looked up from germline, CDR1 is KGHSH and CDR2 is LQKENI. The CDR3 totals 14 residues. The CDR3: CASSSGAGNQPQHF. CDR3 coding DNA: TGTGCCAGCTCATCGGGGGCTGGCAATCAGCCCCAGCATTTT.

The chain couples TRBV5-5 to TRBJ1-5; D might be TRBD1 (5 bases). This CDR3 has 16 amino acids. The germline V gene has CDR1 SGHKS and CDR2 YYEKEE (reference sequence). Trimming stripped 0 bases from V and 3 bases from J, with 13 bases between. CDR3 residues: CASSLEVGRVNQPQHF. The DNA for the CDR3 is TGTGCCAGCAGCTTGGAGGTTGGCAGGGTCAATCAGCCCCAGCATTTT.

This clonotype was counted only a few times. The chain employs TRBV20-1 and TRBJ2-1; 7 bases fit TRBD2. The CDR3 runs to 16 residues. The V segment lost 1 base and the J segment 3 bases; nucleotides outside the gene matches: 9. Germline CDR1 is DFQATT and CDR2 is SNEGSKA (reference sequence). The CDR3 spells CSARGSLAELYNEQFF. Here the CDR3 DNA reads TGCAGTGCTAGAGGCTCCCTAGCGGAGCTCTACAATGAGCAGTTCTTC.

This clonotype was detected a few times. The chain carries TRBV7-6 and TRBJ2-3; D gene unclear. Germline lookup yields CDR1 SGHVS and CDR2 FNYEAQ. The CDR3 runs to 16 residues. Trimming cost V 1 base and J 4 bases, with 15 bases left between them. The CDR3 spells CASSLGFLVGSDTQYF. The DNA for the CDR3 is TGTGCCAGCAGCTTAGGTTTTTTAGTAGGGTCAGATACGCAGTATTTT.

The chain employs TRBV7-8 and TRBJ2-7, with a possible D match to TRBD2 (6 bases). Looked up from germline, CDR1 is SGHVS and CDR2 is FQNEAQ. The CDR3 consists of 15 residues. V was shortened by 1 base and J by 5 bases, with 15 bases between the two germline ends. The CDR3 region has the DNA TGTGCCAGCAGCTTAGAGGCTGCGGGGTCCCACGAGCAGTACTTC. It translates to CASSLEAAGSHEQYF. Full variable domain (outside the CDR3, taken from reference TRBV7-8 and TRBJ2-7): GAGVSQSPRYKVAKRGQDVALRCDPISGHVSLFWYQQALGQGPEFLTYFQNEAQLDKSGLPSDRFFAERPEGSVSTLKIQRTQQEDSAVYLCASSLEAAGSHEQYFGPGTRLTVT.

V is TRBV7-2 and J is TRBJ2-1; D ambiguous. From germline, CDR1 is SGHTA and CDR2 FQGNSA. The V and J ends lost 3 bases and 10 bases respectively, with 16 bases between them. The length of the CDR3 is 14 residues. This CDR3 reads CASSFRPGAREQFF. CDR3 bases: TGTGCCAGCAGCTTCAGACCAGGAGCCCGGGAGCAGTTCTTC.

This chain uses TRBV11-2 with TRBJ2-1; D not certain. The germline gives CDR1 SGHAT, CDR2 FQNNGV. Trimming took 2 bases from V and 1 from J, leaving 21 bases between them. The CDR3 sequence is 19 residues long. CDR3 nucleotides: TGTGCCAGCAGCTTATCTCCCTCAGGCGGATATCTTTCCTACAATGAGCAGTTCTTC. Protein product: CASSLSPSGGYLSYNEQFF.

This chain links TRBV9 with TRBJ2-2, with D hard to call. The germline CDR1 and CDR2 sequences are SGDLS and YYNGEE. V was clipped by 4 bases and J by 4 bases, with 8 bases between them. The CDR3 has 13 residues. The CDR3 is CASSPWATGELFF. The CDR3 region has the DNA TGTGCCAGCAGCCCATGGGCCACCGGGGAGCTGTTTTTT. The variable domain in full, completed from reference TRBV9 and TRBJ2-2, reads DSGVTQTPKHLITATGQRVTLRCSPRSGDLSVYWYQQSLDQGLQFLIQYYNGEERAKGNILERFSAQQFPDLHSELNLSSLELGDSALYFCASSPWATGELFFGEGSRLTVL.

In its sample, this clonotype was seen a few times. V usage is TRBV5-1 and J usage is TRBJ2-2; D uncertain. Germline loops: CDR1 SGHRS, CDR2 YFSETQ. Trimming left V 2 bases short and J 6 bases short, with 8 bases between. CDR3 length: 13 amino acids. CDR3 sequence (DNA): TGCGCCAGCAGCTTTTTTCCCCCCGGGGAGCTGTTTTTT. It is translated as CASSFFPPGELFF.

This chain links TRBV6-2 or TRBV6-3 with TRBJ2-5, with a weak D call TRBD2 (7 bases). Trimming shortened V by 7 bases and J by 5 bases, and 20 bases separated the two germline ends. The CDR3 covers 15 residues. The germline V gene encodes CDR1 MNHEY and CDR2 SVGEGT. This chain's CDR3 is CASKMGRGPRETQYF. DNA of the CDR3: TGTGCCAGCAAAATGGGGCGGGGGCCCCGGGAGACCCAGTACTTC.

The rearrangement joins TRBV24-1 to TRBJ1-2; 9 bases map to TRBD1. Germline assignment: CDR1 KGHDR and CDR2 SFDVKD. The V segment lost 3 bases and the J segment 2 bases; nucleotides outside the gene matches: 3. The CDR3 sequence is 15 residues long. CDR3 nucleotide sequence: TGTGCCACCAGTGATCCTGGACAGGGGAACTATGGCTACACCTTC. This sequence encodes CATSDPGQGNYGYTF.

This clonotype has more than one count but fewer than ten. The chain has TRBV5-1 and TRBJ2-7; D tentatively reads TRBD1 or TRBD2 (6 bases each). The V and J ends lost 0 bases and 5 bases respectively, with 12 bases between them. CDR3 length equals 14 residues. Germline-derived CDR1 and CDR2 are SGHRS and YFSETQ. The CDR3 here is CASSLAGGFNEQYF. The CDR3 region has the DNA TGCGCCAGCAGCTTGGCCGGGGGCTTCAACGAGCAGTACTTC.

The gene calls are TRBV27 and TRBJ1-6; D is undetermined. The V gene's germline CDR1 is MNHEY and CDR2 SMNVEV (reference sequence). V lost 2 bases to trimming and J lost 7 bases, with 18 bases between them. The CDR3 runs 17 residues. The CDR3 nucleotides are TGTGCCAGCAGTTTAGAGTGGCGCTGGTTGGAGAATTCACCCCTCCACTTT. Amino acids: CASSLEWRWLENSPLHF.

The gene calls are TRBV6-1 and TRBJ2-7; TRBD2 is a possible D gene (5 bases). The length of the CDR3 is 13 residues. The germline V gene has CDR1 MNHNS and CDR2 SASEGT. V was trimmed by 6 bases and J by 6 bases, leaving 15 bases between them. The DNA of the CDR3 is TGTGCCAGCAGATCCCCCCCAGGAGGCGAGCAGTACTTC. It yields the protein CASRSPPGGEQYF.

This clonotype turned up a few times. V gene TRBV6-5 combines with J gene TRBJ2-2; D uncertain. The length of the CDR3 is 15 residues. Germline CDR1 and CDR2: MNHEY and SVGAGI. Trimming stripped 0 bases from V and 3 bases from J, with 8 bases between. The DNA of the CDR3 is TGTGCCAGCAGTTACTCTTTTTGGGACACCGGGGAGCTGTTTTTT. It yields the protein CASSYSFWDTGELFF.

There are a few counts of this clonotype. V gene TRBV20-1 combines with J gene TRBJ2-5, with 11 bases that match TRBD2. Per the germline V gene, CDR1 is DFQATT and CDR2 is SNEGSKA (reference sequence). J lost 2 bases, V lost 1 base, and 9 bases had no gene match. CDR3 length: 17 residues. DNA of the CDR3: TGCAGTGCTAGAGGGGCCCGACTAGCGGGGAGACAAGAGACCCAGTACTTC. Its protein is CSARGARLAGRQETQYF.

This clonotype came up a few times. The V call is TRBV20-1, the J call TRBJ2-1; D possibly matches TRBD1 or TRBD2 (5 bases each). In germline, CDR1 is DFQATT, CDR2 SNEGSKA (reference sequence). Trimming shortened V by 1 base and J by 10 bases, and 11 bases separated the two germline ends. The CDR3 sequence is 12 residues long. The DNA of the CDR3 is TGCAGTGCTAGAGCGAGGGGCGAAGAGCAGTTCTTC. It translates to CSARARGEEQFF.

This clonotype occurred a few times. The rearrangement uses TRBV28 and TRBJ2-7; 7 nucleotides align to TRBD1. The V gene end was trimmed by 2 bases and the J gene end by 3 bases; junction bases not matched to a gene: 4. The CDR3 loop spans 14 amino acids. Germline loops: CDR1 MDHEN, CDR2 SYDVKM. CDR3 sequence: CASSLIQGVYEQYF. The CDR3 nucleotides read TGTGCCAGCAGTTTAATTCAGGGGGTCTACGAGCAGTACTTC.

This clonotype was counted a few times. This sequence joins TRBV7-2 and TRBJ2-5, with 8 bases fitting TRBD2. V trimming: 1 base; J trimming: 9 bases; junction bases outside the gene matches: 7. The CDR3 spans 14 residues. The V gene's germline CDR1 is SGHTA and CDR2 FQGNSA. CDR3 sequence (DNA): TGTGCCAGCAGCTTAGGACTAGCGCAAAGGGCCCAGTACTTC. This codes for CASSLGLAQRAQYF.

The chain is built from TRBV7-9 and TRBJ2-4; 7 nucleotides align to TRBD1. The CDR3 spans 17 residues. CDR1 is SEHNR, CDR2 FQNEAQ, per germline (reference sequence). After removal of 1 base from V and 2 bases from J, the junction contained 8 bases not matched to a gene. The CDR3, as DNA: TGTGCCAGCAGCTTAGAGGGGGACAGCCTATCCAAAAACATTCAGTACTTC. Translation gives CASSLEGDSLSKNIQYF.

The rearrangement links TRBV9 to TRBJ2-5; 13 bases align to TRBD2. The CDR3 length is 16 residues. CDR1 is SGDLS and CDR2 is YYNGEE in the germline V gene. Trimming removed 2 bases from V and 2 bases from J; junction bases left unmatched: 3. CDR3 amino acids: CASSVTGLAGQETQYF. The CDR3 coding sequence is TGTGCCAGCAGCGTCACGGGACTAGCGGGACAAGAGACCCAGTACTTC.